The T cell receptor (beta chain) described here comes from a study of CD8 T cells in Susac syndrome. After extraction with the RNeasy kit, roughly 0.45 to 1 ug of the RNA was reverse transcribed using random hexamers. TCR beta CDR3 was amplified by immunoSEQ covering 54 Vbeta and 13 Jbeta. TCRdb itself ran the immunoSEQ multiplex PCR reads through MiXCR, one entry per CDR3 protein. Counted here are over 150,000 distinct CDR3 sequences, over 90% occurring once; the ten biggest clones make up around 0.095%. The CDR3 extends over 16 amino acids. The ends were cut back, 1 base at V and 8 bases at J, with 20 bases in the middle. Germline loops: CDR1 SGHAT, CDR2 FQNNGV.

Material: CD4+ T cells from PBMCs. The gene calls are TRBV11-2 and TRBJ1-2; D is unclear. The TCR comes from a human donor with Susac syndrome. The CDR3 here is CASSLGSVVAPSGYTF. The CDR3 DNA reads as TGTGCCAGCAGCTTAGGGTCGGTCGTCGCCCCGTCCGGCTACACCTTC. Combining the CDR3 with reference TRBV11-2 and TRBJ1-2 gives the whole variable domain EAGVAQSPRYKIIEKRQSVAFWCNPISGHATLYWYQQILGQGPKLLIQFQNNGVVDDSQLPKDRFSAERLKGVDSTLKIQPAKLEDSAVYLCASSLGSVVAPSGYTFGSGTRLTVV.